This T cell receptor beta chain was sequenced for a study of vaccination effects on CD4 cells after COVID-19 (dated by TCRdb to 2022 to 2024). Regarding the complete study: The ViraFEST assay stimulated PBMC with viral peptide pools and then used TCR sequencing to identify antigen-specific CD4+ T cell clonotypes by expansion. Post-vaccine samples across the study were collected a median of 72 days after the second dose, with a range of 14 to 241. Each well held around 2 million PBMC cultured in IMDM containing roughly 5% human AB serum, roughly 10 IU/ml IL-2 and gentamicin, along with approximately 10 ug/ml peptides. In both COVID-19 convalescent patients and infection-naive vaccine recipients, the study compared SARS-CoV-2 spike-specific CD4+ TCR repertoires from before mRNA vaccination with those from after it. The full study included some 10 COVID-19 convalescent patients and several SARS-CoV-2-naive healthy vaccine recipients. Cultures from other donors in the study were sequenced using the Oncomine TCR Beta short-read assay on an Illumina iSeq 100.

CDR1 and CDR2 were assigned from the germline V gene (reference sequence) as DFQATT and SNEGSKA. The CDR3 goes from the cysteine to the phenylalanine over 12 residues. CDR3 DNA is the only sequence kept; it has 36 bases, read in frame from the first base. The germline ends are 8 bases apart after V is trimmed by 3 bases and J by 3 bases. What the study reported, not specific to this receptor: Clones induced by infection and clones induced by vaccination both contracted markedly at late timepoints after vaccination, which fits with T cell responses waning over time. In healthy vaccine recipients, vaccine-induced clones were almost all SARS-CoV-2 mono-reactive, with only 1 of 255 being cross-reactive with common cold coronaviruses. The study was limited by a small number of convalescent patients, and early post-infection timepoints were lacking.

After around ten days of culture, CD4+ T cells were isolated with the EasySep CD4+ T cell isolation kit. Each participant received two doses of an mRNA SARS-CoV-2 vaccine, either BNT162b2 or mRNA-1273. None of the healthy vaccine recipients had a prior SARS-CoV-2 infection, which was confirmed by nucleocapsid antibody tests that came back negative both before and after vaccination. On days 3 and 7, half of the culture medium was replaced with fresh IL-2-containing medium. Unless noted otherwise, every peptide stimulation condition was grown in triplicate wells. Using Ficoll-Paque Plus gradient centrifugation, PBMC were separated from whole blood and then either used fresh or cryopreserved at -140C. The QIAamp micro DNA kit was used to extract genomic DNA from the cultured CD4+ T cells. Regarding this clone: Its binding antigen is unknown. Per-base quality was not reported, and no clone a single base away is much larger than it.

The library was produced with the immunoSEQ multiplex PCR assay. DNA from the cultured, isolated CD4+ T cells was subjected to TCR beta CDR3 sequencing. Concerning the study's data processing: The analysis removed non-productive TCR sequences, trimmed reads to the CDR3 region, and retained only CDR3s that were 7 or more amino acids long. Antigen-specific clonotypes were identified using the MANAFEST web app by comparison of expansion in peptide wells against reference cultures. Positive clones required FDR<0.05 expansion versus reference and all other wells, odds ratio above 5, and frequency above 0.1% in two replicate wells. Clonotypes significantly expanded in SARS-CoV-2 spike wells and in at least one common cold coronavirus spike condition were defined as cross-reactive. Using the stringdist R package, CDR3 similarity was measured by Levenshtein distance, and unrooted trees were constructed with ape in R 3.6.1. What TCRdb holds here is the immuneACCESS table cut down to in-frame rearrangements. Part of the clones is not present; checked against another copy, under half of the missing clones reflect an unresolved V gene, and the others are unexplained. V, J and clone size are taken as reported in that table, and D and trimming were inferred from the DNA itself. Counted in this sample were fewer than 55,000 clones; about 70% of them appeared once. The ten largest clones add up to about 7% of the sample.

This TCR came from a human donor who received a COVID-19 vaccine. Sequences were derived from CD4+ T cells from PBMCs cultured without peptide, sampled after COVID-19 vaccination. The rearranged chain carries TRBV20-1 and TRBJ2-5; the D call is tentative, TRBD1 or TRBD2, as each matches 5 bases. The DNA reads TGCAGTGCTAGTTTGGGGGAAGAGACCCAGTACTTC. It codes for CSASLGEETQYF.